Ten or more counts support the clone carrying this TCR beta chain. Its antigen is not known. This CDR3 comprises 16 residues. Trimming took off 0 bases at V and 0 bases at J, with 10 bases between the two ends. Germline CDR1 and CDR2: SGHRS and YFSETQ. Ophthalmopathy was moderately-to-severely active, CAS at least 3, NOSPECS at least 4, lasting under 3 months. Excluded were patients with other autoimmune diseases, uncontrolled infections, pregnancy or lactation. The PBMCs were taken from more than 8 ml of fresh peripheral blood. These data are taken from a study of Graves' ophthalmopathy and Graves' hyperthyroidism. Regarding the study as a whole: With over 85% sensitivity and less than 83% specificity, a 13-signature model separated ophthalmopathy from stable hyperthyroidism.

Amplification from RNA transcripts yielded the TCR beta CDR3 regions. HTBI primers primed a first-round RT-PCR, and a second-round multiplex PCR followed. TCRdb redid the calling of the multiplex PCR reads with MiXCR, one entry per CDR3 protein. The table shows under 400,000 distinct CDR3 sequences, with roughly 15% occurring only once. The source is an adult man with Graves' ophthalmopathy. Sequencing was carried out using peripheral blood. V and J are TRBV5-1 and TRBJ1-3; D remains ambiguous. CDR3 nucleotide sequence: TGCGCCAGCAGCTTGGCCTCGGGCCGCTCTGGAAACACCATATATTTT. Amino acid sequence: CASSLASGRSGNTIYF.